Each of the 23 T cell receptor beta chains below was sequenced from the same sample in a study of beta chain features in type 1 diabetes. The isolated RNA, all of it, was reverse transcribed, so expressed TCRB transcripts were what got sequenced. The protocol was immunoSEQ multiplex PCR, while the TCRdb copy is restricted to in-frame clones and leaves out a portion. This table has about 290,000 clones, approximately 8% appearing once. Sequences were obtained from central memory CD4+ T cells from blood. These TCRs come from a woman in her late teens or twenties in good health.

The chain is built from TRBV5-4 and TRBJ2-7, with D possibly matching TRBD1 (7 bases). Germline-derived CDR1 and CDR2 are SGHNT and YYREEE (reference sequence). This CDR3 contains 15 residues. Trimming took 4 bases from V and 1 from J, leaving 15 bases between them. DNA of the CDR3: TGTGCCAGCAGCCTAGGGGGCGCGGGGTCCTACGAGCAGTACGTC. Amino acids: CASSLGGAGSYEQYV.

This clone came up a few times. The chain carries TRBV30 and TRBJ1-1, with no clear D. This CDR3 comprises 14 residues. Deletions cut 3 bases from V and 1 base from J, with 12 bases between. CDR1 and CDR2 (germline): GTSNPN, SVGIG (reference sequence). The CDR3 protein is CAWRGLTANTEAFF. CDR3 nucleotides: TGTGCCTGGAGGGGATTGACTGCGAACACTGAAGCTTTCTTT. The full variable domain, in which reference TRBV30 and TRBJ1-1 provide the parts outside the CDR3, is SQTIHQWPATLVQPVGSPLSLECTVEGTSNPNLYWYRQAAGRGLQLLFYSVGIGQISSEVPQNLSASRPQDRQFILSSKKLLLSDSGFYLCAWRGLTANTEAFFGQGTRLTVV.

This chain uses TRBV29-1 with TRBJ2-1, with D possibly matching TRBD1 (5 bases). Trimming took off 4 bases at V and 1 base at J, with 11 bases between the two ends. Germline V gene sequence: CDR1 SQVTM, CDR2 ANQGSEA. The CDR3 extends over 14 amino acids. The CDR3 DNA follows: TGCAGCGTTGTCCCGGCAGGGTCCTACAATGAGCAGTTCTTC. Encoded protein: CSVVPAGSYNEQFF.

In its sample, this clone was seen a few times. V gene TRBV14 combines with J gene TRBJ2-3, with 7 bases lining up with TRBD1. V lost 1 base to trimming and J lost 2 bases; unmatched junction nucleotides: 12. CDR3 length: 18 amino acids. Per the germline V gene, CDR1 is SGHDN and CDR2 is FVKESK. Written as DNA, the CDR3 is TGTGCCAGCAGCCAAGGTCTCAGGGGGAACCCTACCACAGATACGCAGTATTTT. Protein product: CASSQGLRGNPTTDTQYF. The full variable domain, rest sourced from reference TRBV14 and TRBJ2-3, is EAGVTQFPSHSVIEKGQTVTLRCDPISGHDNLYWYRRVMGKEIKFLLHFVKESKQDESGMPNNRFLAERTGGTYSTLKVQPAELEDSGVYFCASSQGLRGNPTTDTQYFGPGTRLTVL.

This chain connects TRBV5-1 to TRBJ2-5, with 8 bases lining up with TRBD1. There are 15 residues in the CDR3. V lost 0 bases and J lost 4; bases outside the gene matches: 5. Germline V gene lookup returns CDR1 SGHRS and CDR2 YFSETQ. CDR3 nucleotides: TGCGCCAGCAGCTTGGACAGGGGGGCTCGAGAGACCCAGTACTTC. Translating it yields CASSLDRGARETQYF.

This clone was detected a few times. The V and J genes are TRBV5-4 and TRBJ2-4, with a weak D call TRBD1 (6 bases). The V end was cut by 4 bases, the J end by 6 bases, with 20 bases between. Per the germline V gene, CDR1 is SGHNT and CDR2 is YYREEE (reference sequence). There are 16 residues in the CDR3. The CDR3 nucleotides read TGTGCCAGCAGCCAAGATGGACACAGGGTCCTAAACATTCAGTACTTC. Translating it yields CASSQDGHRVLNIQYF.

This clone was recorded a few times. The rearrangement uses TRBV5-4 and TRBJ2-7; D tentatively reads TRBD1 or TRBD2 (5 bases each). Trimming removed 3 bases at V and 7 bases at J, with 14 bases between. The CDR3 extends over 13 amino acids. Germline V gene sequence: CDR1 SGHNT, CDR2 YYREEE (reference sequence). The CDR3 nucleotides read TGTGCCAGCAGCTGGGACCGTGTGAGGGAGCAGTACTTC. It codes for CASSWDRVREQYF. Full variable domain (remainder filled in from reference TRBV5-4 and TRBJ2-7): ETGVTQSPTHLIKTRGQQVTLRCSSQSGHNTVSWYQQALGQGPQFIFQYYREEENGRGNFPPRFSGLQFPNYSSELNVNALELDDSALYLCASSWDRVREQYFGPGTRLTVT.

J is TRBJ1-5 and V is TRBV7-2; no reliable D call. V lost 4 bases to trimming and J lost 2 bases, with 9 bases between them. This CDR3 region has 14 residues. The V gene's germline CDR1 is SGHTA and CDR2 FQGNSA. The CDR3 DNA reads as TGTGCCAGCAGCTCACCAGGTCGCAATCAGCCCCAGCATTTT. It yields the protein CASSSPGRNQPQHF.

The V gene is TRBV7-3, the J gene TRBJ2-1, with 8 positions matching TRBD2. CDR1 is SGHTA, CDR2 FQGTGA, per germline. The length of the CDR3 is 12 residues. V trimming: 3 bases; J trimming: 13 bases; junction bases outside the gene matches: 5. CDR3 protein: CASSFSGTSQFF. For the CDR3, the DNA is TGTGCCAGCAGCTTCTCCGGGACTAGTCAGTTCTTC. Looking up the rest from reference TRBV7-3 and TRBJ2-1 gives the full variable domain: GAGVSQTPSNKVTEKGKYVELRCDPISGHTALYWYRQSLGQGPEFLIYFQGTGAADDSGLPNDRFFAVRPEGSVSTLKIQRTERGDSAVYLCASSFSGTSQFFGPGTRLTVL.

The rearrangement joins TRBV19 to TRBJ2-7; TRBD1 is a possible D gene (6 bases). This CDR3 is 13 amino acids long. The germline V gene has CDR1 LNHDA and CDR2 SQIVND (reference sequence). V lost 6 bases and J lost 3, with 12 bases in between. In DNA, the CDR3 is TGTGCCAGTAGCCGTGGACAGATCTACGAGCAGTACTTC. Its protein is CASSRGQIYEQYF.

This clone was seen a few times. The DNA for the CDR3 is TGTGCCAGCAGACCCCCAAAGCGGGGGCGAGAGACCCAGTACTTC. Translation gives CASRPPKRGRETQYF. The chain recombines TRBV6-5 with TRBJ2-5, with TRBD2 identical over 8 bases. Unmatched junction bases numbered 10, after V lost 6 bases and J lost 4 bases. Germline assignment: CDR1 MNHEY and CDR2 SVGAGI. The CDR3 is 15 amino acids.

In this sample, this clone turned up a few times. V gene TRBV27 combines with J gene TRBJ2-7; the D call may be TRBD1 or TRBD2 (6 bases each). Germline loops: CDR1 MNHEY, CDR2 SMNVEV (reference sequence). V lost 0 bases to trimming and J lost 4 bases, with 13 bases between them. The length of the CDR3 is 15 residues. CDR3 DNA: TGTGCCAGCAGTTTATCTGTTCAGGGGAGGTACGAGCAGTACTTC. Protein sequence: CASSLSVQGRYEQYF.

A few counts support this clone. This rearrangement joins TRBV4-1 to TRBJ2-4; 9 bases are shared with TRBD1. This CDR3 has 19 residues. V lost 0 bases to trimming and J lost 0 bases; unmatched junction nucleotides: 9. Germline assignment: CDR1 MGHRA and CDR2 YSYEKL. CDR3 nucleotides: TGCGCCAGCAGCCAAGAGTGGGGGACAGGGACGATAGCCAAAAACATTCAGTACTTC. Translation: CASSQEWGTGTIAKNIQYF.

There are a few counts of this clone. This rearrangement joins TRBV2 to TRBJ2-1, with D unresolved. The CDR3 is made up of 13 amino acids. The germline V and J ends were trimmed by 4 bases and 7 bases, with 11 bases remaining between them. The germline CDR1 and CDR2 sequences are SNHLY and FYNNEI. CDR3 sequence (DNA): TGTGCCAGCAGTGTTGAAAAGGGAAATGAGCAGTTCTTC. It translates to CASSVEKGNEQFF.

The table lists this clone with many counts. The rearrangement uses TRBV4-3 and TRBJ2-2; TRBD1 is a possible D gene (5 bases). Germline CDR1 and CDR2: LGHNA and YSLEER. The CDR3 totals 17 residues. V lost 0 bases and J lost 7, with 18 bases in between. The CDR3 reads CASSQEVIWQGIGELFF. The CDR3 DNA follows: TGCGCCAGCAGCCAAGAAGTAATATGGCAGGGCATCGGGGAGCTGTTTTTT.

In its sample, this clone was seen a few times. The chain carries TRBV14 and TRBJ2-4; D gene ambiguous. Germline CDR1 is SGHDN and CDR2 is FVKESK. This CDR3 is built from 14 residues. Trimming left V 2 bases short and J 9 bases short, with 14 bases between. In DNA, the CDR3 is TGTGCCAGCAGCCAAAGCAGTATTTCCTCCATTCAGTACTTC. It yields the protein CASSQSSISSIQYF.

There are a few counts of this clone. The rearrangement uses TRBV7-2 and TRBJ1-1; D is unclear. V dropped 2 bases and J dropped 3 bases, with 7 bases sitting between them. CDR1 and CDR2 from the germline V gene are SGHTA and FQGNSA. This CDR3 is built from 13 residues. CDR3 DNA sequence: TGTGCCAGCAGCTTACTATCGTACACTGAAGCTTTCTTT. Its translation: CASSLLSYTEAFF.

The V and J genes are TRBV9 and TRBJ2-4; TRBD1 aligns across 7 bases. Germline CDR1 and CDR2: SGDLS and YYNGEE. V lost 0 bases and J lost 6; bases outside the gene matches: 3. CDR3 length equals 14 residues. CDR3 DNA: TGTGCCAGCAGCGTAGGAAACAGGGGAAACATTCAGTACTTC. It encodes CASSVGNRGNIQYF.

This clone has more than one count but fewer than ten. The chain couples TRBV5-1 to TRBJ2-1; 9 positions match TRBD1. Germline CDR1 and CDR2: SGHRS and YFSETQ. V lost 0 bases to trimming and J lost 7 bases; unmatched junction nucleotides: 5. This CDR3 has 15 amino acids. CDR3 region: CASSLATGGSNEQFF. The CDR3 DNA follows: TGCGCCAGCAGCTTGGCGACAGGGGGGAGTAATGAGCAGTTCTTC.

The chain combines TRBV2 with TRBJ1-1; 7 bases agree with TRBD1. Unmatched junction bases numbered 8, after V lost 7 bases and J lost 3 bases. This CDR3 spans 14 amino acids. The V gene's germline CDR1 is SNHLY and CDR2 FYNNEI. In DNA, the CDR3 is TGTGCCAGCACTAGTTTACAGGGGTACACTGAAGCTTTCTTT. Residues: CASTSLQGYTEAFF.

V and J are TRBV2 and TRBJ1-2; a weak D match, TRBD1 (5 bases). The CDR3 has 13 amino acids. Germline V CDR1 and CDR2: SNHLY, FYNNEI. The V end lost 5 bases, the J end lost 5 bases, and 12 bases lay between the germline ends. CDR3 nucleotides: TGTGCCAGCAGTTCGGACACGGAGTATGGCTACACCTTC. It codes for CASSSDTEYGYTF.

This clone was found a few times. The junction shows a germline mismatch at one end, possibly a read error. J is TRBJ2-7 and V is TRBV15; tentatively, D is TRBD1 (5 bases). Germline CDR1 and CDR2: LNHNV and YYDKDF (reference sequence). This CDR3 contains 13 residues. The CDR3 nucleotides read TGTGCCACCAGAAGAGGCAAGGGGAACGAGCAGTACTTC. It specifies CATRRGKGNEQYF.

There are a few counts of this clone. The genes are TRBV5-1 and TRBJ2-7; D is possibly TRBD1 or TRBD2 (5 bases each). From germline, CDR1 is SGHRS and CDR2 YFSETQ. The CDR3 runs to 14 residues. Trimming shortened V by 2 bases and J by 0 bases, and 9 bases separated the two germline ends. In DNA form, the CDR3 reads TGCGCCAGCAGCTTCGGGGACGGCTCCTACGAGCAGTACGTC. It specifies CASSFGDGSYEQYV.